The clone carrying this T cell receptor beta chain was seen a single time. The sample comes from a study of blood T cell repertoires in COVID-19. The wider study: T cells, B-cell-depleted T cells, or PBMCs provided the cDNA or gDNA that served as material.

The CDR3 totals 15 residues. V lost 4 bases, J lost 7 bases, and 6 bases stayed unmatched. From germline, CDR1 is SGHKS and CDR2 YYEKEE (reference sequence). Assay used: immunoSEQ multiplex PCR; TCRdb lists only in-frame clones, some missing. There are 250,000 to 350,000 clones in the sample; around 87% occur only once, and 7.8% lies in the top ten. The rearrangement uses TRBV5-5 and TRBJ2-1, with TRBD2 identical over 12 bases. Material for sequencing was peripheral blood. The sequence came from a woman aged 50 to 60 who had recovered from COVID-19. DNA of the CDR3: TGTGCCAGCAGCCTAGCGGGGGGGATTTTGAATGAGCAGTTCTTC. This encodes CASSLAGGILNEQFF. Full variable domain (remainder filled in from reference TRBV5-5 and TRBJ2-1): DAGVTQSPTHLIKTRGQQVTLRCSPISGHKSVSWYQQVLGQGPQFIFQYYEKEERGRGNFPDRFSARQFPNYSSELNVNALLLGDSALYLCASSLAGGILNEQFFGPGTRLTVL.